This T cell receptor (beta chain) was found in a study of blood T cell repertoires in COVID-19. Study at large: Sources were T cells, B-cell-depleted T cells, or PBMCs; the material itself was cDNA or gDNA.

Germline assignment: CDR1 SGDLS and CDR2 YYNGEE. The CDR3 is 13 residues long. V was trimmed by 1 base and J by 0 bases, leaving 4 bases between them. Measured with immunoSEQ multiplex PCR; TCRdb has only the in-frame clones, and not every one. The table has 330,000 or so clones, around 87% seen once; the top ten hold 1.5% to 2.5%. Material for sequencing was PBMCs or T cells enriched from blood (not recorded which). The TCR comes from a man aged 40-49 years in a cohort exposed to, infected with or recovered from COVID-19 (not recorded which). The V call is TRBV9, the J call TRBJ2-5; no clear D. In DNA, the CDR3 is TGTGCCAGCAGCGTACTAGACCAAGAGACCCAGTACTTC. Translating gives CASSVLDQETQYF.